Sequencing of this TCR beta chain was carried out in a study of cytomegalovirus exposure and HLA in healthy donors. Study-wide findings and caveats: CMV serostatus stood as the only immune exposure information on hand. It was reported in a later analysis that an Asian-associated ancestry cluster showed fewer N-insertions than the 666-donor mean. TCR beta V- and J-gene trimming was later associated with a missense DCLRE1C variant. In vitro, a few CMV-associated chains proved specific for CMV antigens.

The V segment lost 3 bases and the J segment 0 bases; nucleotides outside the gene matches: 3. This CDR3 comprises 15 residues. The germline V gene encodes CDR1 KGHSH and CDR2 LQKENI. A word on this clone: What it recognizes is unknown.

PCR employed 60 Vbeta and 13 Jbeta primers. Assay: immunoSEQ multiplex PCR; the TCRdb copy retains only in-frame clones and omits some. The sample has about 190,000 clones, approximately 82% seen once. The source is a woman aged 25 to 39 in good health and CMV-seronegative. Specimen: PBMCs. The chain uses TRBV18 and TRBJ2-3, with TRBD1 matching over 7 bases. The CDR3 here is CASSPPGQSTDTQYF. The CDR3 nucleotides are TGTGCCAGCTCACCTCCGGGACAGAGCACAGATACGCAGTATTTT.